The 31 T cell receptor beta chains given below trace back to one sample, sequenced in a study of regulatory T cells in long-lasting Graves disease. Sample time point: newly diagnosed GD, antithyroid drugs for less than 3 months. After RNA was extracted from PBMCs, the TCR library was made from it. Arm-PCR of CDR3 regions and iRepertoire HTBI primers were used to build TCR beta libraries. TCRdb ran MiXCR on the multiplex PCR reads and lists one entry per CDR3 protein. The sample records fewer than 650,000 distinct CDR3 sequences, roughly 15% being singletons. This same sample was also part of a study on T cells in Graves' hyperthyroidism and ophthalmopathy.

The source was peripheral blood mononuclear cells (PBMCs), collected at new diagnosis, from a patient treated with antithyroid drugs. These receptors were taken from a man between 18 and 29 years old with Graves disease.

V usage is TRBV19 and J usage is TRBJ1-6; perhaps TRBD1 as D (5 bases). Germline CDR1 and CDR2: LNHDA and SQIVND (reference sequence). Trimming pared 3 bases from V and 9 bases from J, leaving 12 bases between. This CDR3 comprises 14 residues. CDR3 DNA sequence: TGTGCCAGTAGTATCACAGAAAGGGGTTCACCCCTCCACTTT. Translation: CASSITERGSPLHF.

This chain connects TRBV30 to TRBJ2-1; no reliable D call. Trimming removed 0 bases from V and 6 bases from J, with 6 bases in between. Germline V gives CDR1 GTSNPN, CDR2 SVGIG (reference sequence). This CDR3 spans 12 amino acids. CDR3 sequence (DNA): TGTGCCTGGAGTGTACAGACCAATGAGCAGTTCTTC. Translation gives CAWSVQTNEQFF.

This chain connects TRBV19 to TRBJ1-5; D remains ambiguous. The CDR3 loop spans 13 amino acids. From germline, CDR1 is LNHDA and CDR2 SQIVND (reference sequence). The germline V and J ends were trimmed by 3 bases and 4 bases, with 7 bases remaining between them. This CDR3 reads CASSMGQNQPQHF. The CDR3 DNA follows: TGTGCCAGTAGTATGGGTCAGAATCAGCCCCAGCATTTT.

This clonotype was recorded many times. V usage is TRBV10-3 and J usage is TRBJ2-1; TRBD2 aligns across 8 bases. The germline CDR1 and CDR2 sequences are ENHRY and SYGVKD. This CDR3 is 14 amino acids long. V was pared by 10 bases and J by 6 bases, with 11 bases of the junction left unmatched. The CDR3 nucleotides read TGTGCCAGCATGGGGGGACTAGAACCCAATGAGCAGTTCTTC. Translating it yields CASMGGLEPNEQFF.

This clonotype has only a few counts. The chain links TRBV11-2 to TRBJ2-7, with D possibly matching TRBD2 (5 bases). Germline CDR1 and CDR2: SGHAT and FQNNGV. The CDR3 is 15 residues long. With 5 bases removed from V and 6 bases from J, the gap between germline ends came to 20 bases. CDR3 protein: CASSQVIAQSGEQYF. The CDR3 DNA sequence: TGTGCCAGCAGCCAAGTTATAGCTCAGAGCGGCGAGCAGTACTTC.

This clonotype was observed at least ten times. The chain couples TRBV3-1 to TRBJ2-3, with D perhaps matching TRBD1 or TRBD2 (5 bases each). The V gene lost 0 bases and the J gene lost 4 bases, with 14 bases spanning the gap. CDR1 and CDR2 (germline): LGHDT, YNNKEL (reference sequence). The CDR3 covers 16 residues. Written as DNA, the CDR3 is TGTGCCAGCAGCCAAGATACCGCGGGCAGGGCAGATACGCAGTATTTT. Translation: CASSQDTAGRADTQYF.

The CDR3: CASSQDPGSYNEQFF. The CDR3 DNA is TGTGCCAGCAGCCAAGATCCCGGATCCTACAATGAGCAGTTCTTC. The V and J genes are TRBV3-1 and TRBJ2-1; D is ambiguous. This CDR3 is built from 15 residues. Deletions cut 0 bases from V and 1 base from J, with 7 bases between. Germline loops: CDR1 LGHDT, CDR2 YNNKEL (reference sequence).

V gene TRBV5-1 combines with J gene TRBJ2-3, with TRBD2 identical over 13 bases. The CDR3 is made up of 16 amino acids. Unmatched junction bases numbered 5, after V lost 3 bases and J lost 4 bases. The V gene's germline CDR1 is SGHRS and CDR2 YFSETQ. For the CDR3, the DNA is TGCGCCAGCAGCTCACGGACTAGCGGGAGTTCAGATACGCAGTATTTT. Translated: CASSSRTSGSSDTQYF.

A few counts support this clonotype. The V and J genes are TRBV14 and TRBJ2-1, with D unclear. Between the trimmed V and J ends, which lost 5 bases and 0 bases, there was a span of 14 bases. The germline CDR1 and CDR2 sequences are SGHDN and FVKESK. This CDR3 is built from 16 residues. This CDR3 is CASSYSLMDSYNEQFF. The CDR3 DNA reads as TGTGCCAGCAGCTATTCTTTAATGGACTCCTACAATGAGCAGTTCTTC.

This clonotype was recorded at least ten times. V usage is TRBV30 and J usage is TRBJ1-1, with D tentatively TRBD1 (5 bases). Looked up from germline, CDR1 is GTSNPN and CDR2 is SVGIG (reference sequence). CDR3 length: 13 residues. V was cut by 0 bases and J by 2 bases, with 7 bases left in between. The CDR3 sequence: CAWSVQVNTEAFF. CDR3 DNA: TGTGCCTGGAGTGTACAGGTCAACACTGAAGCTTTCTTT.

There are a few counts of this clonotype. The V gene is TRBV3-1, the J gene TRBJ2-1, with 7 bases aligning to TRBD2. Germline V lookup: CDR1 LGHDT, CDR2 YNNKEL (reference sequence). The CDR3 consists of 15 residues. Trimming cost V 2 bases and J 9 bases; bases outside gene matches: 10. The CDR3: CASSQLMTSSGEQFF. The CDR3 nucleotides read TGTGCCAGCAGCCAATTGATGACTAGCTCGGGTGAGCAGTTCTTC.

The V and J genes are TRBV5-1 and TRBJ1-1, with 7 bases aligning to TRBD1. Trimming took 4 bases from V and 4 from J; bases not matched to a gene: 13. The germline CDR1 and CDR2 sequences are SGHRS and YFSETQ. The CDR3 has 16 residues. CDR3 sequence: CASSPLSTGLGTEAFF. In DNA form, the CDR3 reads TGCGCCAGCAGCCCTTTATCGACAGGGTTGGGCACTGAAGCTTTCTTT.

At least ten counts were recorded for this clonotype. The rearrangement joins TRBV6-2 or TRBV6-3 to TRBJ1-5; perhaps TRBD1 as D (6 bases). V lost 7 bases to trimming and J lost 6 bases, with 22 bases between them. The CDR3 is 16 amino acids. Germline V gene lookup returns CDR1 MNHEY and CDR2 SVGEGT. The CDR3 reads CASTSAGGARGQPQHF. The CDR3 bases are TGTGCCAGCACCTCCGCCGGGGGGGCTCGCGGTCAGCCCCAGCATTTT.

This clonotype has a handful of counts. This CDR3 reads CASSPDRGQGYTF. The CDR3 DNA sequence: TGCGCCAGCAGCCCCGACAGGGGGCAAGGCTACACCTTC. The gene calls are TRBV5-1 and TRBJ1-2, with 10 bases fitting TRBD1. Germline-derived CDR1 and CDR2 are SGHRS and YFSETQ. The CDR3 totals 13 residues. With 4 bases clipped from V and 8 bases from J, the junction kept 5 bases outside the gene matches.

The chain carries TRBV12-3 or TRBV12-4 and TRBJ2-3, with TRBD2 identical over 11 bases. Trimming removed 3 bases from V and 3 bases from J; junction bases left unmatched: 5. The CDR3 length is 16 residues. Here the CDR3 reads CASSLPTSGVTDTQYF. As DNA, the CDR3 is TGTGCCAGCAGTTTGCCGACTAGCGGGGTAACAGATACGCAGTATTTT.

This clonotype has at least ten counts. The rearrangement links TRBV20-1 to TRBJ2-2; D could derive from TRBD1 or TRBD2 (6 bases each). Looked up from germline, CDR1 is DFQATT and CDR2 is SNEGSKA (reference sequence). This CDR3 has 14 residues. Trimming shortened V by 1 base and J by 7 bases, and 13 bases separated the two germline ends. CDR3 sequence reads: CSARGGAVDGELFF. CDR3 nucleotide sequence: TGCAGTGCTAGAGGGGGGGCGGTGGACGGGGAGCTGTTTTTT.

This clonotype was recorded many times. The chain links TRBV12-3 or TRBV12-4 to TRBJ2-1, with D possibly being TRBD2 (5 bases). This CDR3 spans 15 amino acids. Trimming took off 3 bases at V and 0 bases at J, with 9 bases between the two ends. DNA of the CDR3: TGTGCCAGCAGTTTTGAGCGGAGCTCCTACAATGAGCAGTTCTTC. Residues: CASSFERSSYNEQFF.

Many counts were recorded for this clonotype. Written as DNA, the CDR3 is TGTGCCAGCAGTGAATATGGCGGGAGGGCCGGCGAGCAGTACTTC. Translating it yields CASSEYGGRAGEQYF. The rearrangement joins TRBV6-1 to TRBJ2-7; 9 positions agree with TRBD2. This CDR3 is 15 amino acids long. V lost 2 bases and J lost 6; bases outside the gene matches: 8. Germline-derived CDR1 and CDR2 are MNHNS and SASEGT.

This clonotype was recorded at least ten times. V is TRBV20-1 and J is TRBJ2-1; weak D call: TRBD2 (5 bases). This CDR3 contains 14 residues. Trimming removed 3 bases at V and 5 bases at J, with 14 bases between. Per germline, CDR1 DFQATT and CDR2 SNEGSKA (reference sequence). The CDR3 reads CSASGAGSDNEQFF. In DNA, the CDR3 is TGCAGTGCTAGTGGTGCGGGCTCTGACAATGAGCAGTTCTTC.

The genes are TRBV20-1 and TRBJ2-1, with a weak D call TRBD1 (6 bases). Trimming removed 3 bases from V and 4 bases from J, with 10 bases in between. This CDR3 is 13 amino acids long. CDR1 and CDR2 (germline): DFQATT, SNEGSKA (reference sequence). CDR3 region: CSARGAQYNEQFF. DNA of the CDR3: TGCAGTGCTAGGGGGGCTCAGTACAATGAGCAGTTCTTC.

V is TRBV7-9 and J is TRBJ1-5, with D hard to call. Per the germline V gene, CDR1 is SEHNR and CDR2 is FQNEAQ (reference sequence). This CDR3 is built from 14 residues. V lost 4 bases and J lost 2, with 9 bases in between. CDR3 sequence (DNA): TGTGCCAGCAGCTCCTCCACCGGCAATCAGCCCCAGCATTTT. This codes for CASSSSTGNQPQHF.

The CDR3 coding sequence is TGTGCCAGACAGACAGCACAAGGGAATCAGCCCCAGCATTTT. Amino acid sequence: CARQTAQGNQPQHF. This rearrangement joins TRBV6-2 or TRBV6-3 to TRBJ1-5; a possible D gene is TRBD1 (5 bases). The V gene's germline CDR1 is MNHEY and CDR2 SVGEGT. The CDR3 sequence is 14 residues long. V was trimmed by 9 bases and J by 4 bases, leaving 16 bases between them.

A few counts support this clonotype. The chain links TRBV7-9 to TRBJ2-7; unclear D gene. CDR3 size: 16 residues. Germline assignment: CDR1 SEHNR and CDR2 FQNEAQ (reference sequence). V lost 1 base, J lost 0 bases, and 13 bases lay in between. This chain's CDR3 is CASSLGRAVFSYEQYF. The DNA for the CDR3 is TGTGCCAGCAGCTTAGGTCGCGCGGTATTCTCCTACGAGCAGTACTTC.

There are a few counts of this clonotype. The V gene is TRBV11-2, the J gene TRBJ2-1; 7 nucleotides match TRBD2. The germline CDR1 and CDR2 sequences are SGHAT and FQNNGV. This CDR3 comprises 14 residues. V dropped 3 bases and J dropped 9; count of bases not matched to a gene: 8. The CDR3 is CASSFGGGRGEQFF. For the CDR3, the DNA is TGTGCCAGCAGCTTTGGGGGAGGGCGGGGTGAGCAGTTCTTC.

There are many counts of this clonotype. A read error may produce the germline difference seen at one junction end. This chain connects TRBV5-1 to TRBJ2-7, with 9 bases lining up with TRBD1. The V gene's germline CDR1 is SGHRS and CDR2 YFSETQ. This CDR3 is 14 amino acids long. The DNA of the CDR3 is TGTGCCAGCAGCTTACCCGGACAGGGGTACGAGCAGTACTTC. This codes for CASSLPGQGYEQYF.

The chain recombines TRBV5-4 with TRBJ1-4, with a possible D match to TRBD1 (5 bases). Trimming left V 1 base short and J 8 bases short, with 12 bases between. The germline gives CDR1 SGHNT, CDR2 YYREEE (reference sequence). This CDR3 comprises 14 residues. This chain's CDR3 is CASSLYSRGEKLFF. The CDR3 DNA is TGTGCCAGCAGCTTGTATTCACGGGGGGAAAAACTGTTTTTT.

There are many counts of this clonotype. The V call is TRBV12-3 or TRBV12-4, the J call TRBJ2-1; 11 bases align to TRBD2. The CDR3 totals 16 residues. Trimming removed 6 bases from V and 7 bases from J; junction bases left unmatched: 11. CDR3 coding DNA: TGTGCCAGCAGATCCGGGACTAGCGGCTCGTGGAATGAGCAGTTCTTC. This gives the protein CASRSGTSGSWNEQFF.

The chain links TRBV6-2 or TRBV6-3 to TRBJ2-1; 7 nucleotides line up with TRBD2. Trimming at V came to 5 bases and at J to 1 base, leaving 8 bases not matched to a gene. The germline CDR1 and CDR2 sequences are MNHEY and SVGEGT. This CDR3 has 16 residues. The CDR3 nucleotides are TGTGCCAGCAGTCAGTCTAGCGGTCGATCCTACAATGAGCAGTTCTTC. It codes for CASSQSSGRSYNEQFF.

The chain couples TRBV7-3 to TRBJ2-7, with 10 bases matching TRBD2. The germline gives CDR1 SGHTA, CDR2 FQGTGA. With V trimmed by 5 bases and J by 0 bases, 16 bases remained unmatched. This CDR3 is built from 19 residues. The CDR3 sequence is CASSAQTTTSGEGSYEQYF. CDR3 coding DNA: TGTGCCAGCAGCGCCCAAACCACAACTAGCGGGGAGGGCTCCTACGAGCAGTACTTC.

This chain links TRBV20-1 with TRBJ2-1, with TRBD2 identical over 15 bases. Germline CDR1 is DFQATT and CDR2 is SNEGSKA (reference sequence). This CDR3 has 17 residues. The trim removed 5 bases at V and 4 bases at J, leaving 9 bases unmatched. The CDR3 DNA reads TGCAGTGCTGCCGGGACTAGCGGGAGGCCCTCATACAATGAGCAGTTCTTC. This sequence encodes CSAAGTSGRPSYNEQFF.

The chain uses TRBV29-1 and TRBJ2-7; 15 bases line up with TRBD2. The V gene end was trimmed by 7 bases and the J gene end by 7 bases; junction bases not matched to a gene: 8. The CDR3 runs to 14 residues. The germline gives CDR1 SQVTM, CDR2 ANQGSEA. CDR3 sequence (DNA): TGCAGCGCCGAAGGACTAGCGGGAGGGGAAGAGCAGTACTTC. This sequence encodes CSAEGLAGGEEQYF.